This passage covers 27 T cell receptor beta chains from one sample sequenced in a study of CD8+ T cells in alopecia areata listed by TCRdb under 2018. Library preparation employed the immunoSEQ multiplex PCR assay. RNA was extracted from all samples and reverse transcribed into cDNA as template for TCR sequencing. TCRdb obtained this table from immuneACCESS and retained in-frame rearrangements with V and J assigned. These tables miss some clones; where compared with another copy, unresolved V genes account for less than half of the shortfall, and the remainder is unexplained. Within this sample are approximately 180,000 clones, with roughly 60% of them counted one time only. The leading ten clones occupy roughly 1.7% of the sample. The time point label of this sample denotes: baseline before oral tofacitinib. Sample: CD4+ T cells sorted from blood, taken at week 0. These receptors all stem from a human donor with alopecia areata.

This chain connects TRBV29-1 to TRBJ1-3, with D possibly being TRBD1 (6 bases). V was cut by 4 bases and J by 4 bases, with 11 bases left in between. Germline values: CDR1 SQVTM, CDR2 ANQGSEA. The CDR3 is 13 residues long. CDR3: CSVALGGGNTIYF. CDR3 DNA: TGCAGCGTTGCTTTAGGGGGAGGAAACACCATATATTTT.

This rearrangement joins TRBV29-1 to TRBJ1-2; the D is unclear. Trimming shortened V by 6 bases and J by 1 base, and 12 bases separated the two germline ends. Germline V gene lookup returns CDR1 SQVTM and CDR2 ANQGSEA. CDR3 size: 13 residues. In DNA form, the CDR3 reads TGCAGCGTGCTAGTTCGGGTTAACTATGGCTACACCTTC. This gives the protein CSVLVRVNYGYTF.

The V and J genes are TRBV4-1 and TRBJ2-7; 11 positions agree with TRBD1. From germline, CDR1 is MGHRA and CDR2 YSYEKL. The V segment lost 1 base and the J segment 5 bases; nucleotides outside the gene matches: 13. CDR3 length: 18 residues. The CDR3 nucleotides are TGCGCCAGCAGCCAAGGTCCCCCGGGGACAGGGGGTCTTGACGAGCAGTACTTC. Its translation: CASSQGPPGTGGLDEQYF.

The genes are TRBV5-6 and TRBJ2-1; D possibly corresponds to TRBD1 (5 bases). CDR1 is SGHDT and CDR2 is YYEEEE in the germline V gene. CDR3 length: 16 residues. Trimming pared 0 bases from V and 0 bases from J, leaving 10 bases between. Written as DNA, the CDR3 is TGTGCCAGCAGCTTGGAGGGGCCCAACTCCTACAATGAGCAGTTCTTC. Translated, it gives CASSLEGPNSYNEQFF. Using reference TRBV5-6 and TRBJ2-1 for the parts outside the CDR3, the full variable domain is DAGVTQSPTHLIKTRGQQVTLRCSPKSGHDTVSWYQQALGQGPQFIFQYYEEEERQRGNFPDRFSGHQFPNYSSELNVNALLLGDSALYLCASSLEGPNSYNEQFFGPGTRLTVL.

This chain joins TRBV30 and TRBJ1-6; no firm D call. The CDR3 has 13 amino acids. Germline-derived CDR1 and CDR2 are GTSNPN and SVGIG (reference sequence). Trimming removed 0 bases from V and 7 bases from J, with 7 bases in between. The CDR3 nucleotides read TGTGCCTGGAGTGTACTCGAAAATTCACCCCTCCACTTT. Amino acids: CAWSVLENSPLHF. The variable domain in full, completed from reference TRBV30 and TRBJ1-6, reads SQTIHQWPATLVQPVGSPLSLECTVEGTSNPNLYWYRQAAGRGLQLLFYSVGIGQISSEVPQNLSASRPQDRQFILSSKKLLLSDSGFYLCAWSVLENSPLHFGNGTRLTVT.

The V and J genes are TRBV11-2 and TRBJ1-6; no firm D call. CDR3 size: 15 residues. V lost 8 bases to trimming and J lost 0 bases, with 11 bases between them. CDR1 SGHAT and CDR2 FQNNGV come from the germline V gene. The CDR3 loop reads CASGPTSSYNSPLHF. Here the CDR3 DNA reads TGTGCCAGCGGACCGACGAGCTCCTATAATTCACCCCTCCACTTT.

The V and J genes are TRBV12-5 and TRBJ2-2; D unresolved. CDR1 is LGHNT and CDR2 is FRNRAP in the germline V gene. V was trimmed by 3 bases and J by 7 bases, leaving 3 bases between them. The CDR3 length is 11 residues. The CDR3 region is CASGLIGELFF. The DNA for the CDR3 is TGTGCTAGTGGTTTAATCGGGGAGCTGTTTTTT.

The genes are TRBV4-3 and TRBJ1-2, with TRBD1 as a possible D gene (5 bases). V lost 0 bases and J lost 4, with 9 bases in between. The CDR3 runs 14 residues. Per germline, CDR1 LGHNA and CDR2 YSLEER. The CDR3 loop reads CASSQERGIYGYTF. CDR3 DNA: TGCGCCAGCAGCCAAGAACGGGGGATCTATGGCTACACCTTC.

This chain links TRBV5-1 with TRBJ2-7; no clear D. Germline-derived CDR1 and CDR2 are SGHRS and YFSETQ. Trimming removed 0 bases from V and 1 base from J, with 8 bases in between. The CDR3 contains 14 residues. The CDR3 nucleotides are TGCGCCAGCAGCTTGGAAGTCGCGTCCTACGAGCAGTACTTC. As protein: CASSLEVASYEQYF.

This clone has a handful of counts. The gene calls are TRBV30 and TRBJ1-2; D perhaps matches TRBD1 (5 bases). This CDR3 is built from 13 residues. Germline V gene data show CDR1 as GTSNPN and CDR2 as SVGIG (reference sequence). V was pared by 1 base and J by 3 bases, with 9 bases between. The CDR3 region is CAWSAGTDYGYTF. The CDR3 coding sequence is TGTGCCTGGAGTGCGGGGACGGACTATGGCTACACCTTC.

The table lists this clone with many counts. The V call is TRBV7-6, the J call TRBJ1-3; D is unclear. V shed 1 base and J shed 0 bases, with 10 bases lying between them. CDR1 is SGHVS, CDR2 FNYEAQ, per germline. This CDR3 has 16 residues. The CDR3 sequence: CASSLGSLSSGNTIYF. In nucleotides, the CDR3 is TGTGCCAGCAGCTTAGGAAGTCTTTCCTCTGGAAACACCATATATTTT.

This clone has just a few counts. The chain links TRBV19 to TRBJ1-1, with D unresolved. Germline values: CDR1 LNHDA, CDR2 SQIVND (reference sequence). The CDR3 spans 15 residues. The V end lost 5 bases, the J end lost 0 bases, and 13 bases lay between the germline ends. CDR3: CASSLGQPLNTEAFF. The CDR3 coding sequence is TGTGCCAGTAGTCTCGGGCAACCTTTGAACACTGAAGCTTTCTTT.

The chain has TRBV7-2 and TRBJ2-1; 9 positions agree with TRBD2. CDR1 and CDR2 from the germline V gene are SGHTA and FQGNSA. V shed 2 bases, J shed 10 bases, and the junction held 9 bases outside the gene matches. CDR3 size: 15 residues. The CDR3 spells CASSLSLAGASEQFF. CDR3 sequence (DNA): TGTGCCAGCAGCTTATCTTTAGCGGGGGCTAGCGAGCAGTTCTTC. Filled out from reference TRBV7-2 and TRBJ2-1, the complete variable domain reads GAGVSQSPSNKVTEKGKDVELRCDPISGHTALYWYRQSLGQGLEFLIYFQGNSAPDKSGLPSDRFSAERTGGSVSTLTIQRTQQEDSAVYLCASSLSLAGASEQFFGPGTRLTVL.

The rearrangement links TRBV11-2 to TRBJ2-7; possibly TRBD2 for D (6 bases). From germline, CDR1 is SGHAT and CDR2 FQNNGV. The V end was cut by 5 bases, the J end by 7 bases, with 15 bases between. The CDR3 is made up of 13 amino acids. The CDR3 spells CASSPGRSGEQYF. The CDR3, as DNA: TGTGCCAGCAGCCCCGGCAGGAGCGGGGAGCAGTACTTC.

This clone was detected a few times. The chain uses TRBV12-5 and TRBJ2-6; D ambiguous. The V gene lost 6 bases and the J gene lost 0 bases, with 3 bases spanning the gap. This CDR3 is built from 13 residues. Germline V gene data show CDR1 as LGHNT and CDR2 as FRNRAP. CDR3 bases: TGTGCTAGTGGGGACTCTGGGGCCAACGTCCTGACTTTC. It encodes CASGDSGANVLTF.

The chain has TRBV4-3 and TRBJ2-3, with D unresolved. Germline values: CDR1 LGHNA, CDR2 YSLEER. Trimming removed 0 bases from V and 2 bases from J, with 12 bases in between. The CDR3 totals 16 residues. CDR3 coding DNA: TGCGCCAGCAGCCAAGATGCTTTGGGAAACACAGATACGCAGTATTTT. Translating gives CASSQDALGNTDTQYF.

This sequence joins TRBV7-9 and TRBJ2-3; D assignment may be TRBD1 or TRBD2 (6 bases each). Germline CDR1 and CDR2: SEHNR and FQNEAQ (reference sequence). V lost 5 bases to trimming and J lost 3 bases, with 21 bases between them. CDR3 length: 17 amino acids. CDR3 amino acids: CASSQKTGTGRTDTQYF. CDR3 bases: TGTGCCAGCAGCCAGAAAACAGGGACTGGGAGGACAGATACGCAGTATTTT.

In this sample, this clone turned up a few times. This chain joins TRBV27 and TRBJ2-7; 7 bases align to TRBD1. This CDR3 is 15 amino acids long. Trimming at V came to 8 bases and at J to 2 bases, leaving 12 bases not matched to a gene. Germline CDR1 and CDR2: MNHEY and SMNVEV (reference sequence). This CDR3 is CASHEGTGDPYEQYF. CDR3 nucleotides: TGTGCCAGCCACGAAGGAACAGGGGATCCCTACGAGCAGTACTTC.

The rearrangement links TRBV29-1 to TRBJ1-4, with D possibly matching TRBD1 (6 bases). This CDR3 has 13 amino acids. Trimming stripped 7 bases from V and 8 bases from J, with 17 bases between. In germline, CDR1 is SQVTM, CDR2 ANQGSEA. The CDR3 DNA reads TGCAGCGGTTCCTCCACAGGGACGGAAAAACTGTTTTTT. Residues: CSGSSTGTEKLFF.

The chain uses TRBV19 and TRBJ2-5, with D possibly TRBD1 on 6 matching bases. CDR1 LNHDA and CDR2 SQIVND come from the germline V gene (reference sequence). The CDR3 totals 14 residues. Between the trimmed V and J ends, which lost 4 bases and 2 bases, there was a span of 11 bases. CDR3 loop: CASSRDIRQETQYF. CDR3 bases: TGTGCCAGTAGTAGGGACATCCGACAAGAGACCCAGTACTTC.

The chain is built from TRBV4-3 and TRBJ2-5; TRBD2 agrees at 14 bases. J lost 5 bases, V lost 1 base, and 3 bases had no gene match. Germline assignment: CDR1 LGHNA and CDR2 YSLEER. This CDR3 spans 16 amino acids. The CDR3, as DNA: TGCGCCAGCAGCCAAGGACTAGCGGGGGGGCCGGAGACCCAGTACTTC. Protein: CASSQGLAGGPETQYF.

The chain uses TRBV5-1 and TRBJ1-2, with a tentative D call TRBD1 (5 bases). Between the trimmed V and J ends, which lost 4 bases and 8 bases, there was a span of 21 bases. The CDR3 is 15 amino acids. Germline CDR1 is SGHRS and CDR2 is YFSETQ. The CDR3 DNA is TGCGCCAGCAGCCTGACCGGGACGCTCGGAGGAGGCTACACCTTC. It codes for CASSLTGTLGGGYTF.

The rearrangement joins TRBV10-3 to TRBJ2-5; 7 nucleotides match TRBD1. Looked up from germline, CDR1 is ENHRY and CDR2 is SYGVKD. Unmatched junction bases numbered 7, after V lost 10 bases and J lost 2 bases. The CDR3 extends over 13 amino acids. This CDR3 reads CATSDRLQETQYF. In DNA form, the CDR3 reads TGTGCCACCTCGGACAGGTTGCAAGAGACCCAGTACTTC.

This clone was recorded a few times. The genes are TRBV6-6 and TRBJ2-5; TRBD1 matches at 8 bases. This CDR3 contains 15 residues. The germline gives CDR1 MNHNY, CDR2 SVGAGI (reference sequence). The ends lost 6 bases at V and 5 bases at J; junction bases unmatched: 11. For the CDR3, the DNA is TGTGCCAGCAGACCCTCGGACAGGGCAGGGGAGACCCAGTACTTC. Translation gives CASRPSDRAGETQYF.

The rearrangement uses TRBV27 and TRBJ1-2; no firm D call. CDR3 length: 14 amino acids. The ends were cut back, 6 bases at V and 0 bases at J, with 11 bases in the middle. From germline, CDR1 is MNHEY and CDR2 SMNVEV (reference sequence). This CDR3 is CASREDGTNYGYTF. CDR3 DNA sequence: TGTGCCAGCAGGGAGGACGGGACTAACTATGGCTACACCTTC.

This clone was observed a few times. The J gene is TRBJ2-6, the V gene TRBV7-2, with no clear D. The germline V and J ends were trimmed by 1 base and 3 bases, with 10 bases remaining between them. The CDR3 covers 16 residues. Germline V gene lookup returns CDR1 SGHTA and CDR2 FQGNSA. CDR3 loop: CASSLGPGGGANVLTF. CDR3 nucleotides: TGTGCCAGCAGCTTAGGGCCGGGTGGTGGGGCCAACGTCCTGACTTTC.

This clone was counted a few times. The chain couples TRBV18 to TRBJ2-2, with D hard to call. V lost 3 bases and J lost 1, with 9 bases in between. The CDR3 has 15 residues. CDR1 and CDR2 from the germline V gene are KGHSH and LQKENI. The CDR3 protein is CASSPPNRNTGELFF. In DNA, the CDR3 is TGTGCCAGCTCACCCCCTAATAGGAACACCGGGGAGCTGTTTTTT.